This T cell receptor (beta chain) derives from a study of technical replicates of blood from four donors. Clones were read by immunoSEQ multiplex PCR, and TCRdb kept only the in-frame ones, dropping some. In the table there are some 79,000 clones, roughly 92% of which are singletons. V was clipped by 3 bases and J by 8 bases, with 13 bases between them. The CDR3 is made up of 14 amino acids. Germline assignment: CDR1 MDHEN and CDR2 SYDVKM. The receptor comes from a human donor in good health. The chain recombines TRBV28 with TRBJ1-4; tentatively, D is TRBD1 (5 bases). Input material: T cells isolated from PBMCs. CDR3 loop: CASSFGGRIEKLFF. In DNA, the CDR3 is TGTGCCAGCAGTTTCGGGGGGAGAATCGAAAAACTGTTTTTT.